The 13 T cell receptor beta chains given below trace back to one sample, sequenced in a study of blood T cell repertoires in COVID-19. Clones were sequenced by immunoSEQ multiplex PCR, and TCRdb holds only the in-frame ones, with some missing. Of 250,000 to 400,000 clones listed, about 91% are singletons. Sequenced sample: peripheral blood. These receptors originate from a woman aged 25 to 39 with COVID-19, enrolled during active disease.

In this sample, this clone is medium-sized. J is TRBJ2-7 and V is TRBV6-2 or TRBV6-3; D unclear. Germline loops: CDR1 MNHEY, CDR2 SVGEGT. This CDR3 region has 14 residues. V was trimmed by 6 bases and J by 2 bases, leaving 14 bases between them. The CDR3 sequence: CASSFSSVAYEQYF. CDR3 DNA sequence: TGTGCCAGCAGCTTTTCCTCGGTAGCCTACGAGCAGTACTTC.

This clone appeared once. The genes are TRBV19 and TRBJ2-3; D is unclear. The CDR3 covers 12 residues. V was trimmed by 4 bases and J by 2 bases, leaving 4 bases between them. Germline V gene data show CDR1 as LNHDA and CDR2 as SQIVND (reference sequence). The DNA for the CDR3 is TGTGCCAGTAGTACCCACACAGATACGCAGTATTTT. Translated, it gives CASSTHTDTQYF.

The rearrangement links TRBV7-8 to TRBJ1-6; no clear D. Germline-derived CDR1 and CDR2 are SGHVS and FQNEAQ. The CDR3 sequence is 16 residues long. V was trimmed by 1 base and J by 5 bases, leaving 12 bases between them. CDR3 sequence (DNA): TGTGCCAGCAGCTTAGAGAGCGGGATCCATAATTCACCCCTCCACTTT. It specifies CASSLESGIHNSPLHF. The full variable domain, its missing parts supplied by reference TRBV7-8 and TRBJ1-6, is GAGVSQSPRYKVAKRGQDVALRCDPISGHVSLFWYQQALGQGPEFLTYFQNEAQLDKSGLPSDRFFAERPEGSVSTLKIQRTQQEDSAVYLCASSLESGIHNSPLHFGNGTRLTVT.

J is TRBJ2-2 and V is TRBV29-1, with D possibly TRBD2 on 5 matching bases. The V gene lost 5 bases and the J gene lost 0 bases, with 7 bases spanning the gap. Per germline, CDR1 SQVTM and CDR2 ANQGSEA. The CDR3 runs 13 residues. The CDR3 sequence: CSVRGANTGELFF. DNA of the CDR3: TGCAGCGTTCGGGGAGCGAACACCGGGGAGCTGTTTTTT.

The gene calls are TRBV5-6 and TRBJ1-5, with D perhaps TRBD1 (5 bases). This CDR3 region has 13 residues. V was clipped by 0 bases and J by 12 bases, with 13 bases between them. Germline CDR1 is SGHDT and CDR2 is YYEEEE. The CDR3, as DNA: TGTGCCAGCAGCTTGGGTACCCCGGGACTCCAGCATTTT. Residues: CASSLGTPGLQHF.

The gene calls are TRBV11-2 and TRBJ1-2; D may be TRBD1 (5 bases). CDR1 is SGHAT and CDR2 is FQNNGV in the germline V gene. CDR3 length: 14 residues. V was shortened by 1 base and J by 8 bases, with 14 bases between the two germline ends. CDR3 loop: CASSLGSRAGGYTF. The CDR3 DNA reads as TGTGCCAGCAGCTTAGGATCCAGGGCGGGGGGCTACACCTTC. Together with reference TRBV11-2 and TRBJ1-2, the CDR3 gives the full variable domain: EAGVAQSPRYKIIEKRQSVAFWCNPISGHATLYWYQQILGQGPKLLIQFQNNGVVDDSQLPKDRFSAERLKGVDSTLKIQPAKLEDSAVYLCASSLGSRAGGYTFGSGTRLTVV.

This clone was counted once. J is TRBJ1-2 and V is TRBV19, with 7 positions matching TRBD1. Germline CDR1 LNHDA, CDR2 SQIVND (reference sequence). The CDR3 is 15 residues long. Germline trimming cut 3 bases from V and 3 bases from J; bases unmatched to any gene: 7. The CDR3 here is CASSIGTRGHYGYTF. CDR3 coding DNA: TGTGCCAGTAGTATCGGAACGAGGGGGCACTATGGCTACACCTTC.

The J gene is TRBJ1-1, the V gene TRBV6-5, with 10 bases aligning to TRBD1. V was clipped by 6 bases and J by 4 bases; unmatched bases: 5. The CDR3 has 14 amino acids. Germline V gene data show CDR1 as MNHEY and CDR2 as SVGAGI. The CDR3 protein is CASRTGGRVTEAFF. The DNA of the CDR3 is TGTGCCAGCAGGACAGGGGGCCGGGTCACTGAAGCTTTCTTT.

Regarding this clone: The same CDR3 is also encoded by other DNA sequences in this sample. V is TRBV4-1 and J is TRBJ1-5; 9 positions agree with TRBD1. This CDR3 is built from 14 residues. CDR1 is MGHRA and CDR2 is YSYEKL in the germline V gene. The trim removed 6 bases at V and 4 bases at J, leaving 4 bases unmatched. This CDR3 is CASSLGQGNQPQHF. The CDR3 DNA follows: TGCGCCAGCAGTCTAGGACAGGGGAATCAGCCCCAGCATTTT.

The chain recombines TRBV30 with TRBJ1-5; maybe TRBD1 (5 bases). V was pared by 2 bases and J by 2 bases, with 10 bases between. CDR3 length: 14 residues. The germline gives CDR1 GTSNPN, CDR2 SVGIG (reference sequence). Here the CDR3 reads CAWSRDSRNQPQHF. CDR3 nucleotide sequence: TGTGCCTGGAGTCGTGACAGCCGCAATCAGCCCCAGCATTTT.

The CDR3: CASSQGADQPQHF. Written as DNA, the CDR3 is TGTGCCAGCTCACAGGGGGCGGATCAGCCCCAGCATTTT. The chain recombines TRBV18 with TRBJ1-5; 7 bases agree with TRBD1. Germline V gene data show CDR1 as KGHSH and CDR2 as LQKENI. The CDR3 is made up of 13 amino acids. After removal of 4 bases from V and 5 bases from J, the junction contained 2 bases not matched to a gene.

This chain joins TRBV6-1 and TRBJ1-1; no clear D gene. Per the germline V gene, CDR1 is MNHNS and CDR2 is SASEGT. The V end lost 3 bases, the J end lost 1 base, and 12 bases lay between the germline ends. This CDR3 contains 15 residues. The CDR3 DNA reads TGTGCCAGCAGTGATTACAGTATCCCGAACACTGAAGCTTTCTTT. This codes for CASSDYSIPNTEAFF.

V and J are TRBV6-5 and TRBJ1-2, with unresolved D. The V end was cut by 7 bases, the J end by 3 bases, with 9 bases between. The CDR3 length is 12 residues. Germline V gene sequence: CDR1 MNHEY, CDR2 SVGAGI. The CDR3 is CASITDYYGYTF. The DNA of the CDR3 is TGTGCCAGCATTACAGATTACTATGGCTACACCTTC.